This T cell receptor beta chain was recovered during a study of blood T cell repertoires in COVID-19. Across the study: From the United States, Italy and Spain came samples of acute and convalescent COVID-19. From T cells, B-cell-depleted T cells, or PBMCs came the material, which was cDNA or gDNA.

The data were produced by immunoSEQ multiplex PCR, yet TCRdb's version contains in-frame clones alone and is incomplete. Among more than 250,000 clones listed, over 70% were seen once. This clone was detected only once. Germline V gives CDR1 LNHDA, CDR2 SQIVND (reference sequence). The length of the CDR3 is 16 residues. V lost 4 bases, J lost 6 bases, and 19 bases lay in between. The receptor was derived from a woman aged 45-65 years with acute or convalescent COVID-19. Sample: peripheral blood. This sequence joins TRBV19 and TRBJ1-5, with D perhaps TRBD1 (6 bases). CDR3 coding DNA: TGTGCCAGTAGTACAGTGGGCAGCCAGGGGTCTCAGCCCCAGCATTTT. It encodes CASSTVGSQGSQPQHF.